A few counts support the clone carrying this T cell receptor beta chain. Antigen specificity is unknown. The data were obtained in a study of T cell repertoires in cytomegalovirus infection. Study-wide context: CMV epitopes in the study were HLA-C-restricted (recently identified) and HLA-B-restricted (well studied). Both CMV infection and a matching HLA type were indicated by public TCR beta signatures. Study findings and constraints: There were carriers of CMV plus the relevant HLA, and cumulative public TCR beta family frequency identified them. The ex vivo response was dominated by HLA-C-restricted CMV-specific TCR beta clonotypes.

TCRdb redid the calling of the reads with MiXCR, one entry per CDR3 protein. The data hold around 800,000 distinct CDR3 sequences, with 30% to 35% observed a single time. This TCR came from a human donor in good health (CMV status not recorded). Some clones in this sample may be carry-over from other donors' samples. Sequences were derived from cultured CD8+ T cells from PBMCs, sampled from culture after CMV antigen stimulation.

The CDR3 region has the DNA TGTGCCAGCAGCTCGTCCCGACAGGGTGAGAATGGCTACACCTTC. Amino acids: CASSSSRQGENGYTF. This chain links TRBV11-1 with TRBJ1-2, with 7 bases fitting TRBD1. CDR3 length equals 15 residues. V was clipped by 4 bases and J by 6 bases; unmatched bases: 11. The V gene's germline CDR1 is SGHAT and CDR2 FQDESV (reference sequence).